This is a list of T cell receptor beta chains from one sample in a study of human T cells and chemical hapten exposure. TCRdb itself ran the RACE reads through MiXCR, one entry per CDR3 protein. The sample has 50,000 to 80,000 distinct CDR3 sequences; about 10% are singletons. Sequenced material: whole blood, taken in connection with sensitization to the hapten diphenylcyclopropenone (DPC). These receptor sequences come from a woman aged 25 to 39 with alopecia areata. Some clones in this sample may be carry-over from other donors' samples. CDR3s include the opening cysteine and the closing phenylalanine or tryptophan. D genes are given only for firm matches. The listing skips clone size in some rows; elsewhere it reads once, few, many or a size class.

- TRBJ1-2 many 13 TRBV20-1 CSAPGQGVYGYTF TGCAGTGCTCCAGGACAAGGGGTCTATGGCTACACCTTC
- TRBJ1-5 few 15 TRBV6-1 CASSEDSYFNQPQHF TGTGCCAGCAGTGAAGACAGCTATTTCAATCAGCCCCAGCATTTT
TRBD2 TRBJ2-5 - 16 TRBV11-3 CASSLVSAGGKETQYF TGTGCCAGCAGCTTAGTCTCTGCGGGGGGTAAAGAGACCCAGTACTTC
- TRBJ2-3 many 14 TRBV5-5 CASSLQPLTDTQYF TGTGCCAGCAGCTTGCAACCCCTCACAGATACGCAGTATTTT
TRBD2 TRBJ2-7 many 15 TRBV7-2 CASSPPAGAAYEQYF TGTGCCAGCAGCCCACCTGCGGGAGCTGCCTACGAGCAGTACTTC
- TRBJ1-1 - 14 TRBV6-6 CASSSPGQRVEAFF TGTGCCAGCAGTTCTCCGGGACAAAGGGTTGAAGCTTTCTTT
- TRBJ2-3 - 23 TRBV28 CASSLYTTDTQYFGPGTRRGKYF -
TRBD1 TRBJ1-1 many 13 TRBV2 CASSATGVVEAFF TGTGCCAGCAGTGCTACAGGGGTAGTGGAAGCTTTCTTT
TRBD2 TRBJ2-3 many 14 TRBV19 CASMSTSGGPMQYF TGTGCCAGTATGAGTACTAGCGGGGGCCCTATGCAGTATTTT
TRBD2 TRBJ2-1 many 14 TRBV5-4 CASSLGGYYNEQFF TGTGCCAGCAGCCTGGGAGGGTACTACAATGAGCAGTTCTTC
TRBD2 TRBJ2-2 many 15 TRBV11-2 CASSWGLAGAGELFF TGTGCCAGCAGCTGGGGACTAGCGGGAGCCGGGGAGCTGTTTTTT
TRBD1 TRBJ1-1 - 13 TRBV28 CASSSRGITEAFF TGTGCCAGCAGTTCCAGGGGGATCACTGAAGCTTTCTTT
- TRBJ1-1 many 12 TRBV10-3 CAISAQGWEAFF TGTGCCATCAGTGCCCAGGGGTGGGAGGCTTTCTTT
- TRBJ2-1 few 14 TRBV10-1 CASSAGVSYNEQFF TGCGCCAGCAGTGCTGGGGTGAGTTACAATGAGCAGTTCTTC
- TRBJ1-6 many 13 TRBV11-2 CASSLDFKAPLHF TGTGCCAGCAGCTTAGATTTTAAGGCACCCCTCCACTTT
- TRBJ1-4 many 14 TRBV7-2 CASSFSGNPEKLFF TGTGCCAGCAGCTTTTCAGGGAACCCCGAAAAACTGTTTTTT
- TRBJ2-7 - 15 TRBV28 CASQIGGLRGYEQYF TGTGCCAGTCAAATTGGGGGCCTCCGGGGGTACGAGCAGTACTTC
- TRBJ2-5 many 11 TRBV3-1 CASSQRETQYF TGTGCCAGCAGCCAACGGGAGACCCAGTACTTC
TRBD1 TRBJ1-3 few 17 TRBV5-1 CASSLGSGGRPSNTIYF TGCGCCAGCAGCTTGGGGTCAGGGGGCCGGCCCTCAAACACCATATATTTT
- TRBJ2-3 - 13 TRBV20-1 CSARVPTTDTQYF TGCAGTGCTAGAGTTCCTACGACGGATACGCAGTATTTT
TRBD2 TRBJ2-2 - 16 TRBV7-2 CASSPTSGANTGELFF TGTGCCAGCAGCCCTACTAGCGGAGCGAACACCGGGGAGCTGTTTTTT
TRBD1 TRBJ2-4 - 15 TRBV7-3 CASSFWDRDPNIQYF TGTGCCAGCAGCTTTTGGGACAGGGACCCAAACATTCAGTACTTC
TRBD1 TRBJ2-4 few 14 TRBV20-1 CSAPRTGPKNIQYF TGCAGTGCTCCCCGGACAGGCCCCAAAAACATTCAGTACTTC
- TRBJ2-1 many 14 TRBV27 CAIKAPGLPNEQFF TGTGCCATCAAAGCCCCAGGGTTACCCAATGAGCAGTTCTTC
TRBD1 TRBJ1-4 - 13 TRBV4-1 CASNPTGEEKLFF TGCGCCAGCAACCCGACAGGGGAGGAAAAACTGTTTTTT
TRBD2 TRBJ2-5 many 13 TRBV10-2 CASSAGTKETQYF TGCGCCAGCAGTGCCGGGACTAAAGAGACCCAGTACTTC
- TRBJ1-2 few 13 TRBV10-3 CAISEGADYGYTF TGTGCCATCAGTGAGGGTGCAGACTATGGCTACACCTTC